One sample yielded the 3 T cell receptor beta chains listed below, sequenced in a study of spatial heterogeneity in lung cancer. Time point given: sample taken at primary tumor resection. MiXCR, run by TCRdb on the 5' RACE reads, gives a single entry per CDR3 protein. The data show about 13,000 distinct CDR3 sequences, 6.6% seen once. These receptors' antigens are unknown. Overall study results and limits: The study found that expanded intratumoral alpha and beta TCR counts tracked tumor mutation counts.

The sequencing used lung tumor tissue, collected at surgery. Receptor source: a female donor with early-stage non-small cell lung cancer.

By share, this clonotype ranks as medium-sized (0.01 to 0.1%). The chain recombines TRBV7-9 with TRBJ2-3; D unclear. V lost 2 bases to trimming and J lost 1 base, with 10 bases between them. CDR3 length equals 15 residues. CDR1 is SEHNR, CDR2 FQNEAQ, per germline (reference sequence). CDR3 amino acids: CASSLSDGGTDTQYF. The CDR3 nucleotides read TGTGCCAGCAGCTTATCGGACGGAGGCACAGATACGCAGTATTTT.

In its sample, this clonotype ranks as medium-sized. The rearrangement joins TRBV5-1 to TRBJ2-2, with D hard to call. Germline CDR1 reads SGHRS; CDR2 reads YFSETQ. Trimming cost V 5 bases and J 5 bases, with 10 bases left between them. The CDR3 runs 13 residues. CDR3 protein: CASRQPITGELFF. Here the CDR3 DNA reads TGCGCCAGCAGACAACCCATAACCGGGGAGCTGTTTTTT.

The J gene is TRBJ2-7, the V gene TRBV5-1; the D call may be TRBD1 or TRBD2 (5 bases each). Germline lookup yields CDR1 SGHRS and CDR2 YFSETQ. CDR3 length: 13 residues. The V end lost 4 bases, the J end lost 3 bases, and 11 bases lay between the germline ends. The CDR3 loop reads CASSRDGFYEQYF. In DNA, the CDR3 is TGCGCCAGCAGCCGGGACGGATTCTACGAGCAGTACTTC.